This TCR beta chain was sequenced in a study of cytomegalovirus exposure and HLA in healthy donors (TCRdb year 2017). In terms of the full investigation: An earlier analysis of several hundred of the donors reported 276 Gb of sequence data and about 120 million unique TCR beta sequences obtained from 180 million or so T cells. An early release covering some 640 HLA-typed donors comprised 300 to 350 gigabases of sequencing data and roughly 86 million unique TCR sequences. Of the roughly 400 genotyped donors, more than 75% were placed in the genetic ancestry cluster associated with self-reported Caucasian donors. The study was designed to test whether signatures of past pathogen exposure could be identified by cataloging public T cell receptors. The study used immunosequencing to profile the T cell repertoires of approximately 640 subjects and linked those repertoires to cytomegalovirus serostatus. A separate validation cohort of over a hundred different subjects was used in addition to the 666-subject first cohort. To predict cytomegalovirus infection status, the study combined high-throughput TCR immunosequencing, statistical association of individual TCRs with disease status, and machine learning. To study patterns of TCR occurrence, a later analysis re-analyzed previously published TCR beta repertoires from around 670 donors and added high-resolution HLA genotyping. Rather than using new phenotypic data, the later analysis identified candidate immune exposures from TCR beta sequences and from how often those sequences occurred across donors. In an earlier analysis of around 540 of the donors, high-throughput TCR beta sequencing was used to judge whether each TCR beta V gene segment behaved as functional or pseudogenic. Donor age, sex, ethnicity and CMV serostatus were compiled alongside the repertoire data. Genome-wide SNP genotypes for about 60% of the roughly 700 donors were used in a later genetic analysis, which treated that subset as a discovery cohort. All discovery cohort repertoires had been generated using a single sequencing platform. HLA typing included class I and class II loci at four-digit resolution. Typing coverage varied by locus: roughly 620-640 donors for A, B, C, DRB1 and DQB1; 500 to 550 for DQA1; about 570 for DPA1; some 470 for DPB1. Because of strong linkage in the cohort, five DR-DQ haplotypes were treated as single units for association and clustering. On average, about 200,000 unique TCR beta nucleotide sequences were sequenced per donor among 300 to 500 genotyped donors of the cohort, with roughly 18% of those sequences being non-productive. Study-level results and caveats: A further reported finding was that TCR beta sequences accurately predicted the HLA-A and HLA-B alleles for most subjects in the first cohort. In a later analysis, most CMV-associated TCR beta chains were found to appear HLA-restricted, with HLA associations seemingly driven largely by CMV exposure. Because HLA typing was missing for some donors at each locus, association tests included only the typed subset. In a later analysis, HLA-associated TCR beta chains showed more clonal expansion and lower generation probabilities than non-associated chains that were equally common. Cytomegalovirus status was reported to be diagnosed by the classifier with high specificity and sensitivity in both the original and validation cohorts. Most TCR sequences were seen in very few donors, while some public TCRs were found in many individuals. Compared with the roughly 720-donor mean, donors in an Asian-associated ancestry cluster had fewer N-insertions in productive TCRs, according to a later genetic analysis. In a later analysis, TCR association rates were found to vary across HLA loci, with the most associated TCRs seen for DRB1 alleles and the fewest for HLA-C alleles. When HLA alleles, especially DR and DQ, strongly co-occurred, TCR associations were difficult to assign to individual alleles. Broadly in line with IMGT annotations, most TCR beta V segments showed up in productive rearrangements about 87% or about 30% of the time in an earlier analysis of approximately 600 of the donors. Only TCR beta chains were sequenced in this cohort, and the absence of alpha or paired-chain data limited detectable features. In vitro tests confirmed that a few of the cytomegalovirus-associated TCR beta chains recognize cytomegalovirus antigens. The sequencing pipeline was judged likely to have produced a cluster of highly shared sequence variants as a technical artifact. The earlier analysis of a few hundred of the donors excluded roughly 16 rarely observed V segments, including chromosome 9 orphons, because counts were too low. At a false discovery rate of 0.05, a later analysis linked 15,000 to 20,000 TCR beta sequences to specific HLA alleles. Correlated functional status among segregating V segments might reflect linkage disequilibrium, but an unknown experimental factor could not be ruled out. The only immune exposure information available for the cohort was CMV serostatus. According to a later analysis, parvovirus B19, influenza, CMV and Epstein-Barr virus appeared linked to several top co-occurrence clusters. The presence/absence analyses assumed that sequencing depth was roughly uniform across donors, and that assumption may not be true. Some IMGT-functional V segments, including TRBV6-2 and TRBV6-3, could not be told apart with the 87-base-pair reads, so those segments were excluded. In the study, 150 to 200 TCR beta chains were listed as associated with cytomegalovirus. An association between a missense DCLRE1C variant and V-gene and J-gene trimming of TCR beta chains was found in a later genetic analysis and replicated in an independent cohort. It was suggested by the authors that the approach could potentially be generalized to other disease states and immunological phenotypes.

The library was built by means of the immunoSEQ multiplex PCR assay. For the multiplex PCR, a mixture combining 60 forward primers for TCR Vbeta segments and 13 reverse primers for TCR Jbeta segments was used. A multiplex PCR assay on genomic DNA amplified the CDR3 region of rearranged TCR beta genes. The Illumina HiSeq System was used to sequence the amplified TCR beta libraries as 87-base-pair reads. From the authors' description of their analysis: A later analysis tallied tens of millions of unique TCR beta chains across the 550 to 850 repertoires, and about 10 million of those chains were shared by two or more donors. To remove PCR and sequencing errors, raw reads were error-corrected and collapsed into unique sequences using a nearest-neighbor algorithm that merged closely related sequences. Alignment of CDR3 sequences to IMGT reference sequences was used to assign V, D and J gene segments. Each retained sequence needed at least a six-nucleotide match to both a V gene segment and a J gene segment. A rearrangement was called productive if the CDR3 had no stop codons and remained in frame with V and J, and every other rearrangement was called non-productive. CDR3 was defined by IMGT convention, running from the second conserved V-encoded cysteine to the conserved J-encoded phenylalanine. The earlier analysis of about 590 of the donors excluded sequences that lacked an unambiguous match to a single V gene segment. In an earlier analysis of several hundred of the donors, V segments were called functional above 56.7% productive rearrangements and were called segregating when the between-donor standard deviation exceeded 5%. A statistical classification framework was built for diagnosing cytomegalovirus status from the catalog of TCR beta chain sequences. In a later analysis, V and J genes were assigned by comparing TCR nucleotide sequences against IMGT/GENE-DB human TR gene sequences. In a later analysis, CDR3 sequences and most-parsimonious VDJ recombination scenarios were assigned using the TCRdist pipeline. In a later analysis, every TCR beta chain was defined by the combination of its CDR3 amino acid sequence and its V-gene family, and reads without a unique V-gene family were dropped. In a later analysis, 450 to 600 highly shared, low-generation-probability nucleotide sequences were removed to address suspected cross-contamination and a sequencing artifact. For each public chain, a later analysis derived a clonal expansion index from normalized ranks of inferred template counts within each repertoire. In a later analysis, generation probabilities were computed using a VDJ recombination model fitted to out-of-frame rearrangements, and the results were checked against IGoR. In a later analysis, TCR-TCR, TCR-HLA and TCR-CMV co-occurrence was scored with hypergeometric tests, and a repertoire-size bias correction was applied to TCR pairs. To estimate false discovery rates, a later analysis permuted the HLA or CMV assignments 20 times. A later analysis grouped co-occurring TCRs with DBSCAN, adding TCRdist sequence similarity when clustering within HLA-allele-positive subsets. Repertoires with fewer than 30,000 or more than 120,000 public chains were left out of co-occurrence clustering, as were a handful of repertoires with anomalous nucleotide sharing. TCRdb limited this immuneACCESS table to in-frame rearrangements with V and J called. A share of clones is missing; checked studies link under half to unresolved V genes, and the rest is unexplained. V and J calls and clone size are those listed in that table; D and trimming were worked out from the DNA. The sample yields 150,000 to 200,000 clones; 81% were counted once. The ten largest clones capture 4% to 5% of the sample.

The cohort was made up of under 800 healthy bone marrow donors. At the time of sampling, every cohort member was nominally healthy, though immune exposures that went unrecorded were likely present. The donor was CMV seropositive and was included in the group of some 290 seropositive cohort members. A peripheral blood sample was collected from each donor, and TCR beta sequencing was performed on peripheral blood mononuclear cells. Genomic DNA was extracted from the blood cell samples with the Qiagen DNeasy Blood Extraction Kit. From V the trimming removes 7 bases and from J it removes 5 bases, while the gene matches leave 7 bases of the junction unaccounted for. From the germline V gene, CDR1 is MNHEY and CDR2 is SVGAGI. The CDR3, cysteine through phenylalanine, is 14 amino acids long. Only the CDR3 DNA is retained, 42 bases long and in frame from the first base. This clone appeared once. Its antigen has not been determined. Base qualities are not recorded, but no much larger clone differs from it by a single base.

The sample comprised PBMCs. The receptor was derived from a woman younger than 35 in good health and CMV-seropositive. Recombination connected TRBV6-5 to TRBJ2-1, and 8 bases in between align with TRBD2. The CDR3 reads CASNIAGPHNEQFF. Here is the DNA: TGTGCCAGCAATATAGCGGGGCCACACAATGAGCAGTTCTTC.